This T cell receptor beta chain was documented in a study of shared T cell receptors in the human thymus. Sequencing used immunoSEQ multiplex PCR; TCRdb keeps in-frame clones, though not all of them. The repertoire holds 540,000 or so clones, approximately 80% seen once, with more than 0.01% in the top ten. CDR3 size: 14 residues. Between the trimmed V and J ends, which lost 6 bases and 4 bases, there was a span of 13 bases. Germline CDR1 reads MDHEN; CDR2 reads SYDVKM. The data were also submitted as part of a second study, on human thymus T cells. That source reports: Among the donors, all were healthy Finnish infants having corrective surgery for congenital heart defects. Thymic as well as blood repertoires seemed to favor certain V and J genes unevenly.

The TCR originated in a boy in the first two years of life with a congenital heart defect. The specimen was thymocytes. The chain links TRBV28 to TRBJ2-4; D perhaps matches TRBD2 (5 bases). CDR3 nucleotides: TGTGCCAGCAGCCGCATAGCGAGAAAAAACATTCAGTACTTC. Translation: CASSRIARKNIQYF. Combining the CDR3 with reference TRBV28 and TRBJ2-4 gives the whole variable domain DVKVTQSSRYLVKRTGEKVFLECVQDMDHENMFWYRQDPGLGLRLIYFSYDVKMKEKGDIPEGYSVSREKKERFSLILESASTNQTSMYLCASSRIARKNIQYFGAGTRLSVL.